These 20 T cell receptor beta chains originate from one sample sequenced in a study of identical twins. TCRdb re-called the 5' RACE reads with MiXCR, one entry per CDR3 protein. The sample yields some 690,000 distinct CDR3 sequences, around 20% seen once. A further study also used this sample, focusing on T cells expressing NK-cell markers.

Sequenced input: PBMCs. These receptors were collected from a woman between 18 and 29 years old in good health.

The V call is TRBV2, the J call TRBJ2-7, with 11 bases aligning to TRBD1. With V trimmed by 8 bases and J by 4 bases, 7 bases remained unmatched. Germline V gives CDR1 SNHLY, CDR2 FYNNEI. This CDR3 has 14 residues. This CDR3 reads CASQPDRGRYEQYF. DNA for the CDR3: TGTGCCAGCCAACCGGACAGGGGGCGATACGAGCAGTACTTC.

V usage is TRBV18 and J usage is TRBJ2-2, with D maybe TRBD1 (6 bases). Germline lookup yields CDR1 KGHSH and CDR2 LQKENI. The CDR3 has 14 amino acids. With 4 bases removed from V and 5 bases from J, the gap between germline ends came to 11 bases. The CDR3 nucleotides are TGTGCCAGCTCACAACAGGGTGCTACCGGGGAGCTGTTTTTT. Protein product: CASSQQGATGELFF. The whole variable domain, filled in from reference TRBV18 and TRBJ2-2, reads NAGVMQNPRHLVRRRGQEARLRCSPMKGHSHVYWYRQLPEEGLKFMVYLQKENIIDESGMPKERFSAEFPKEGPSILRIQQVVRGDSAAYFCASSQQGATGELFFGEGSRLTVL.

This chain uses TRBV12-3 or TRBV12-4 with TRBJ2-3, with TRBD2 as a possible D gene (5 bases). V was clipped by 7 bases and J by 9 bases, with 11 bases between them. The CDR3 has 11 residues. CDR3 coding DNA: TGTGCCAGCAACCTCAGAGGGACGCAGTATTTT. Its protein is CASNLRGTQYF.

The table lists this clonotype with many counts. This sequence joins TRBV20-1 and TRBJ2-7; tentative D call: TRBD1 (5 bases). The CDR3 spans 13 residues. The germline gives CDR1 DFQATT, CDR2 SNEGSKA (reference sequence). V lost 2 bases and J lost 3, with 11 bases in between. As DNA, the CDR3 is TGCAGTGCTAGAAGGGGCACCAACTACGAGCAGTACTTC. The encoded protein is CSARRGTNYEQYF.

The V call is TRBV28, the J call TRBJ2-7, with a possible D match to TRBD2 (5 bases). V was pared by 6 bases and J by 3 bases, with 12 bases between. The CDR3 sequence is 13 residues long. The germline V gene has CDR1 MDHEN and CDR2 SYDVKM. The CDR3 protein is CASSHRAGYEQYF. CDR3 DNA: TGTGCCAGCAGCCACCGGGCGGGCTACGAGCAGTACTTC.

The rearrangement links TRBV7-8 to TRBJ2-3; D not resolved. The CDR3 is made up of 19 amino acids. Trimming cost V 5 bases and J 0 bases, with 24 bases left between them. Germline loops: CDR1 SGHVS, CDR2 FQNEAQ. The CDR3 sequence: CASSLPEKDATSSTDTQYF. The CDR3 DNA reads TGTGCCAGCAGCCTCCCCGAGAAGGACGCAACATCTAGCACAGATACGCAGTATTTT.

This clonotype was counted once. The V and J genes are TRBV19 and TRBJ2-7; 11 bases fit TRBD1. CDR3 size: 15 residues. J gave up 6 bases and V 4 bases, and 8 bases lay outside the gene matches. Germline V gene lookup returns CDR1 LNHDA and CDR2 SQIVND (reference sequence). CDR3 region: CASSTTGTGGSEQYF. CDR3 DNA: TGTGCCAGTAGTACCACCGGGACAGGGGGGAGCGAGCAGTACTTC.

This clonotype was observed a handful of times. V gene TRBV29-1 combines with J gene TRBJ2-5; 8 bases match TRBD2. Germline CDR1 is SQVTM and CDR2 is ANQGSEA. V lost 1 base, J lost 7 bases, and 14 bases stayed unmatched. CDR3 length: 16 amino acids. CDR3 amino acids: CSVEGRRGAQPLTQYF. The CDR3 DNA reads as TGCAGCGTTGAAGGGAGGCGGGGGGCCCAACCACTGACCCAGTACTTC.

This clonotype was detected only a few times. V is TRBV20-1 and J is TRBJ2-2; 9 nucleotides align to TRBD2. In germline, CDR1 is DFQATT, CDR2 SNEGSKA (reference sequence). This CDR3 comprises 17 residues. Losses at the gene ends were 0 bases for V and 5 bases for J; bases not matched to a gene: 10. As DNA, the CDR3 is TGCAGTGCTAGAGATCGAGCGGGGGGCCCAAGGACCGGGGAGCTGTTTTTT. Residues: CSARDRAGGPRTGELFF.

The rearrangement links TRBV12-3 or TRBV12-4 to TRBJ2-5, with 8 positions matching TRBD2. CDR3 length equals 16 residues. With 7 bases clipped from V and 7 bases from J, the junction kept 17 bases outside the gene matches. The CDR3 here is CASTESHTSGAVTQYF. CDR3 sequence (DNA): TGTGCCAGCACCGAGTCCCATACTAGCGGCGCCGTGACCCAGTACTTC.

There are a few counts of this clonotype. This chain uses TRBV7-9 with TRBJ1-1, with D possibly TRBD1 on 6 matching bases. This CDR3 region has 13 residues. V lost 5 bases and J 4 bases, leaving 11 bases between the germline ends. From germline, CDR1 is SEHNR and CDR2 FQNEAQ (reference sequence). In DNA form, the CDR3 reads TGTGCCAGCAGCCGCGAGGGGGGCACTGAAGCTTTCTTT. Translated, it gives CASSREGGTEAFF.

The chain combines TRBV20-1 with TRBJ1-2; D is possibly TRBD1 (5 bases). The CDR3 is 14 residues long. The germline gives CDR1 DFQATT, CDR2 SNEGSKA (reference sequence). Trimming left V 6 bases short and J 0 bases short, with 14 bases between. The chain's CDR3 is CSATPGDPNYGYTF. The CDR3 region has the DNA TGCAGTGCCACCCCCGGGGACCCTAACTATGGCTACACCTTC.

Many counts were recorded for this clonotype. The J gene is TRBJ2-7, the V gene TRBV7-9, with D hard to call. The CDR3 runs to 15 residues. V lost 5 bases and J 3 bases, leaving 17 bases between the germline ends. Germline V gives CDR1 SEHNR, CDR2 FQNEAQ (reference sequence). The CDR3 nucleotides are TGTGCCAGCAGCCCCCAATACCACCTCCTCTACGAGCAGTACTTC. Amino acids: CASSPQYHLLYEQYF.

In its sample, this clonotype was seen a few times. V and J are TRBV25-1 and TRBJ1-2; D ambiguous. V was pared by 2 bases and J by 4 bases, with 5 bases between. This CDR3 is built from 12 residues. Germline V gene sequence: CDR1 MGHDK, CDR2 SYGVNS. DNA for the CDR3: TGTGCCAGCAGTGAACAGTTCTATGGCTACACCTTC. This sequence encodes CASSEQFYGYTF.

This clonotype showed up just a few times. The chain carries TRBV11-2 and TRBJ2-6, with no clear D. The V end lost 0 bases, the J end lost 0 bases, and 6 bases lay between the germline ends. The CDR3 has 16 residues. Looked up from germline, CDR1 is SGHAT and CDR2 is FQNNGV. For the CDR3, the DNA is TGTGCCAGCAGCTTAGAGCTAAACTCTGGGGCCAACGTCCTGACTTTC. It encodes CASSLELNSGANVLTF.

This clonotype was seen more than once but under ten times. The chain links TRBV29-1 to TRBJ2-5; TRBD2 is a possible D gene (5 bases). V shed 4 bases and J shed 7 bases, with 16 bases lying between them. The CDR3 contains 13 residues. Germline CDR1 is SQVTM and CDR2 is ANQGSEA. CDR3 amino acids: CSVGPTGRGTQYF. In nucleotides, the CDR3 is TGCAGCGTTGGGCCTACCGGTCGGGGGACCCAGTACTTC.

The genes are TRBV20-1 and TRBJ2-3; 7 bases line up with TRBD2. This CDR3 spans 13 amino acids. V was pared by 4 bases and J by 3 bases, with 4 bases of the junction left unmatched. CDR1 DFQATT and CDR2 SNEGSKA come from the germline V gene (reference sequence). CDR3 bases: TGCAGTGCTAAGCGGGATCTTACAGATACGCAGTATTTT. Translating it yields CSAKRDLTDTQYF.

The chain links TRBV5-1 to TRBJ2-1; 11 nucleotides match TRBD2. Germline V gene sequence: CDR1 SGHRS, CDR2 YFSETQ. The CDR3 is 16 amino acids. V was pared by 4 bases and J by 2 bases, with 5 bases of the junction left unmatched. CDR3 nucleotides: TGCGCCAGCAGCCCGGCGACTAGCGGGACCTACAATGAGCAGTTCTTC. Protein: CASSPATSGTYNEQFF.

The chain uses TRBV5-1 and TRBJ2-3, with D possibly being TRBD2 (6 bases). The germline V gene encodes CDR1 SGHRS and CDR2 YFSETQ. The CDR3 length is 15 residues. V lost 0 bases and J lost 6, with 14 bases in between. Written as DNA, the CDR3 is TGCGCCAGCAGCTTGGTCGGGGGACCCGGCGATACGCAGTATTTT. Translating it yields CASSLVGGPGDTQYF.

Many counts were recorded for this clonotype. The chain combines TRBV2 with TRBJ2-5, with D maybe TRBD2 (6 bases). This CDR3 is built from 14 residues. From germline, CDR1 is SNHLY and CDR2 FYNNEI. V was cut by 8 bases and J by 3 bases, with 16 bases left in between. The CDR3 sequence is CASEGVAVKETQYF. The CDR3, as DNA: TGTGCCAGCGAAGGGGTAGCGGTCAAAGAGACCCAGTACTTC.